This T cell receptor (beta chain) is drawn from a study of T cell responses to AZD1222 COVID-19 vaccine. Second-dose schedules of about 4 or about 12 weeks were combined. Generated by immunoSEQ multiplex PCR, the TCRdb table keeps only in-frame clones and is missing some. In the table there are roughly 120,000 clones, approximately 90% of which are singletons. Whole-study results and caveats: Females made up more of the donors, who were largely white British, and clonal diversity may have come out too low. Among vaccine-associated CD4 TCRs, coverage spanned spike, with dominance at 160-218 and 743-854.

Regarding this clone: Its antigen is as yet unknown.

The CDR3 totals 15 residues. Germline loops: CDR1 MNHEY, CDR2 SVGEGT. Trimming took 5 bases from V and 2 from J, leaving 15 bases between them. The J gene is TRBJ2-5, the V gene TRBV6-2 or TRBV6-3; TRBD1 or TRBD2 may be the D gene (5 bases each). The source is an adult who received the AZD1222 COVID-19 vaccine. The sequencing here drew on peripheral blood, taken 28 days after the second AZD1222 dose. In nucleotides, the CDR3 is TGTGCCAGCAGTACCAGTGGGGGACCACAAGAGACCCAGTACTTC. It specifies CASSTSGGPQETQYF.